Listed below are T cell receptor beta chains from one sample, sequenced in a study of OX40 agonist ivuxolimab in advanced cancers. Using immunoSEQ multiplex PCR, the repertoire was profiled, and TCRdb retains in-frame clones only, with some absent. The sample includes around 94,000 clones, 92% seen only once; the top ten take under 4%. The material sequenced was CD4+ or CD8+ T cells sorted from blood, taken in a trial of the OX40 agonist ivuxolimab. The receptors originated from an adult with an advanced solid tumor such as melanoma, head and neck, liver or kidney cancer. Both conserved end residues are part of each CDR3. Each record gives: clone size, V gene, J gene, D gene, CDR3 DNA, CDR3 protein. The D gene is left open where the match is weak. Some rows have no size entry. The others give once, few or many, or a class for an expanded clone.

NA,TRBV4-1,TRBJ1-1,TRBD1,TGCGCCAGCAGCCAAGATGCCCCCGACAGGGTATGGATGAACACTGAAGCTTTCTTT,CASSQDAPDRVWMNTEAFF
NA,TRBV11-2,TRBJ1-1,NA,TGTGCCAGCAGCCCCTTTGGCACTGAAGCTTTCTTT,CASSPFGTEAFF
once,TRBV6-6,TRBJ2-1,NA,TGTGCCAGCAGACCGGACGTGCAACGGGTAGATGAGCAGTTCTTC,CASRPDVQRVDEQFF
NA,TRBV5-6,TRBJ1-1,NA,TGTGCCAGCAGCTTGGGGGGGAACACTGAAGCTTTCTTT,CASSLGGNTEAFF
once,TRBV19,TRBJ2-7,TRBD1,TGTGCCAGTAGTGTTCGACAGGGGATTCGACAGGAGCAGTACTTC,CASSVRQGIRQEQYF
NA,TRBV2,TRBJ2-7,NA,TGTGCCAGCAGTGTCCGAGACAGACTTATACTACGCAACTACGAGCAGTACTTC,CASSVRDRLILRNYEQYF
once,TRBV28,TRBJ1-5,TRBD1,TGTGCCAGCAGTTTATTCAGGGGGCGCTTCGGCAATCAGCCCCAGCATTTT,CASSLFRGRFGNQPQHF
NA,TRBV28,TRBJ1-6,NA,TGTGCCAGCAGTTTATTGGGCAGGGATCGTTATGATTCACCCCTCCACTTT,CASSLLGRDRYDSPLHF
NA,TRBV27,TRBJ1-4,NA,TGTGCCAGCTCCGACAGGCCGGGGGGCTGGAGGGAAAAACTGTTTTTT,CASSDRPGGWREKLFF
NA,TRBV5-1,TRBJ2-7,NA,TGCGCCAGCAGCCCGGATAGCGGAGGTTCCTACGAGCAGTACTTC,CASSPDSGGSYEQYF
NA,TRBV5-6,TRBJ1-5,NA,TGTGCCAGCAGCTTGAAGGGGGAAGGCAATCAGCCCCAGCATTTT,CASSLKGEGNQPQHF
NA,TRBV6-1,TRBJ2-3,NA,TGTGCCAGCAGTGAATTAAGTAGCGCAAGCACAGATACGCAGTATTTT,CASSELSSASTDTQYF
NA,TRBV28,TRBJ1-1,NA,TGTGCCAGCAGTTTTGGTGTTGAAGCTTTCTTT,CASSFGVEAFF
NA,TRBV9,TRBJ2-5,TRBD2,TGTGCCAGCAGCCCTAGAGGTTGGGCTAGCGGGCTCCAAGAGACCCAGTACTTC,CASSPRGWASGLQETQYF
NA,TRBV13,TRBJ2-7,NA,TGTGCCAGCAGCTTAGTGGGCAGATCCTACGAGCAGTACTTC,CASSLVGRSYEQYF
NA,TRBV9,TRBJ1-6,TRBD1,TGTGCCAGCAGCGTATCGACAGGGGCTAATTCACCCCTCCACTTT,CASSVSTGANSPLHF
NA,TRBV2,TRBJ2-5,NA,TGTGCCAGCAGTCACCCGGGAGAAGAGACCCAGTACTTC,CASSHPGEETQYF
few,TRBV27,TRBJ1-1,NA,TGTGCCAGCAGTTTATCGATGGGGAACACTGAAGCTTTCTTT,CASSLSMGNTEAFF
once,TRBV28,TRBJ1-6,NA,TGTGCCAGCAGTTTCGGTTCACCCCTCCACTTT,CASSFGSPLHF
NA,TRBV6-5,TRBJ2-7,NA,TGTGCCAGCAGTTACGGGGGGCCCTCCTACGAGCAGTACTTC,CASSYGGPSYEQYF
NA,TRBV27,TRBJ2-1,NA,TGTGCCAGCCGGAGTTCGCCACAAAGGAACAATGAGCAGTTCTTC,CASRSSPQRNNEQFF
NA,TRBV27,TRBJ2-1,NA,TGTGCCAGCAGTGTGACAGTCGGGGGCTCCTACAATGAGCAGTTCTTC,CASSVTVGGSYNEQFF
once,TRBV6-6,TRBJ1-3,NA,TGTGCCCTACGAATTGGAAACACCATATATTTT,CALRIGNTIYF
NA,TRBV6-1,TRBJ1-4,TRBD1,TGTGCCAGCAGTGAAGAGGGGGTGACAGGGTTTGAAGAAAAACTGTTTTTT,CASSEEGVTGFEEKLFF